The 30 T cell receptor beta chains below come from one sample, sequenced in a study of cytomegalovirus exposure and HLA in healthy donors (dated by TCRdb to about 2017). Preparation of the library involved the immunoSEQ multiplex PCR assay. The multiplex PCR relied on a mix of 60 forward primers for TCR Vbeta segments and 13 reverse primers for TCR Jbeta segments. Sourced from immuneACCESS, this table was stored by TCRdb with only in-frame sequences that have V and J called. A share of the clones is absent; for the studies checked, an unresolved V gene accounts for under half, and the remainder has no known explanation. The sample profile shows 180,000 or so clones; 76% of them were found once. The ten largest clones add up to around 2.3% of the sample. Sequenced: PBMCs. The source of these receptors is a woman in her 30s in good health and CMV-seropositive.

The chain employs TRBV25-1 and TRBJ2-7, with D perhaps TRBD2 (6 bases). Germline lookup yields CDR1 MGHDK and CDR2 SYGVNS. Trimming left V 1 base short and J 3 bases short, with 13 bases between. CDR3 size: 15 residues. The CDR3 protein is CASSESQGGFYEQYF. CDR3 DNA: TGTGCCAGCAGTGAATCGCAGGGAGGTTTCTACGAGCAGTACTTC.

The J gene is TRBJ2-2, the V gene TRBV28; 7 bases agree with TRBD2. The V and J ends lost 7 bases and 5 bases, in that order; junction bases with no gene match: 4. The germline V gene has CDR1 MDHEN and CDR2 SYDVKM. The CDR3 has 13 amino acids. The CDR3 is CASNLAVTGELFF. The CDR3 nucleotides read TGTGCCAGCAACCTAGCGGTGACCGGGGAGCTGTTTTTT. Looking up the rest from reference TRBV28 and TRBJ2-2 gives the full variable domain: DVKVTQSSRYLVKRTGEKVFLECVQDMDHENMFWYRQDPGLGLRLIYFSYDVKMKEKGDIPEGYSVSREKKERFSLILESASTNQTSMYLCASNLAVTGELFFGEGSRLTVL.

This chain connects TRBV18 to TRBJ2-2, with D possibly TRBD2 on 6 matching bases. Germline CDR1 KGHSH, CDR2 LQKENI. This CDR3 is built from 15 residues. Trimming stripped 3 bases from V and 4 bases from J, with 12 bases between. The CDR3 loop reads CASSPARRGTGELFF. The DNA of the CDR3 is TGTGCCAGCTCACCGGCCAGGCGGGGCACCGGGGAGCTGTTTTTT.

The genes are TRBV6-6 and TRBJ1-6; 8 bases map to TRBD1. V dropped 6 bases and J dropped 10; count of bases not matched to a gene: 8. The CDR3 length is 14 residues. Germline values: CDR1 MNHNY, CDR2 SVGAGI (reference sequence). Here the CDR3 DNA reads TGTGCCAGCAGGACTGGACAGGGCCCCTCACCCCTCCACTTT. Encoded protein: CASRTGQGPSPLHF.

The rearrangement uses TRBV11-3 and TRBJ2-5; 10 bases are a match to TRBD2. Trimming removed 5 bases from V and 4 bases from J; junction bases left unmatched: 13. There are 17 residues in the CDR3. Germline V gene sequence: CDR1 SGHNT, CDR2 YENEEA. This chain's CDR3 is CASSRVRVAGGRETQYF. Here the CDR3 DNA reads TGTGCCAGCAGCAGGGTTCGGGTAGCGGGGGGCCGAGAGACCCAGTACTTC.

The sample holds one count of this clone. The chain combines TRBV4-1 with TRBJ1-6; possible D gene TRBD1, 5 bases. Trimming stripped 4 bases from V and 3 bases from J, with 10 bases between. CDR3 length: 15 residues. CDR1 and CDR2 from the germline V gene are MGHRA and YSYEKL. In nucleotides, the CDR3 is TGCGCCAGCAGCCCGGGGGTCTACTATAATTCACCCCTCCACTTT. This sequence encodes CASSPGVYYNSPLHF.

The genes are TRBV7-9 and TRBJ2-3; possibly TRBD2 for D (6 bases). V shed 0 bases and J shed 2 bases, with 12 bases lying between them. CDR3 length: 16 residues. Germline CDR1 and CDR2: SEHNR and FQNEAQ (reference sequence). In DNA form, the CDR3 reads TGTGCCAGCAGCTTAGCGGTCGGGGGAATCACAGATACGCAGTATTTT. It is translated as CASSLAVGGITDTQYF.

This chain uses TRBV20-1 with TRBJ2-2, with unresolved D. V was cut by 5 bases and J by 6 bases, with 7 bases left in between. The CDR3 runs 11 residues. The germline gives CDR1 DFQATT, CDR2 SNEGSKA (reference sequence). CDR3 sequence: CSAPRAGELFF. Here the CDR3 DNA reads TGCAGTGCTCCCCGGGCCGGGGAGCTGTTTTTT.

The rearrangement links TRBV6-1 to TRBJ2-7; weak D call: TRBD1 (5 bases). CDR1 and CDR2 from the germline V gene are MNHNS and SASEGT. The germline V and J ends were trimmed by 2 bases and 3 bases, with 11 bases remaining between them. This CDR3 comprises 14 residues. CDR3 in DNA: TGTGCCAGCAGTGAATGGTCACAGGTCTACGAGCAGTACTTC. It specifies CASSEWSQVYEQYF.

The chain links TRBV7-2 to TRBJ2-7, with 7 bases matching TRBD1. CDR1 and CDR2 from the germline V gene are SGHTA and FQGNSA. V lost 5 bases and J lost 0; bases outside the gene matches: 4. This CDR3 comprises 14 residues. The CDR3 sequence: CASSEQGSSYEQYF. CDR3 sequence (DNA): TGTGCCAGCAGCGAACAGGGGAGCTCCTACGAGCAGTACTTC.

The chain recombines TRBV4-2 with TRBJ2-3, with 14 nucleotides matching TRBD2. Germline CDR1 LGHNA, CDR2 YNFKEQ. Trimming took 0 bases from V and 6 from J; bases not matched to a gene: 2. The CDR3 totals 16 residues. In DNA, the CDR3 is TGTGCCAGCAGCCAAGAGAGGACTAGCGGGGGGGATACGCAGTATTTT. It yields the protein CASSQERTSGGDTQYF.

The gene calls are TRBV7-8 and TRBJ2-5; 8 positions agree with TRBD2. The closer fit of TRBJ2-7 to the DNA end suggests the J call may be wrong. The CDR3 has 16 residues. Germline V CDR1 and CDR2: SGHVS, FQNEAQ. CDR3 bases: TGTGCCAGCAGCTTAACCGAGCGGGGGAACTCCTACGAGCAGTACTTC. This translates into CASSLTERGNSYEQYF.

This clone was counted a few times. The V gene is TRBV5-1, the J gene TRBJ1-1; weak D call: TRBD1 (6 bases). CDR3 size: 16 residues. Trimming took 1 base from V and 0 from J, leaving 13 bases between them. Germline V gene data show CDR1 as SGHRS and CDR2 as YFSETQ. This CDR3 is CASSLNSRGMNTEAFF. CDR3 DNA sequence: TGCGCCAGCAGCTTGAATAGTAGGGGGATGAACACTGAAGCTTTCTTT.

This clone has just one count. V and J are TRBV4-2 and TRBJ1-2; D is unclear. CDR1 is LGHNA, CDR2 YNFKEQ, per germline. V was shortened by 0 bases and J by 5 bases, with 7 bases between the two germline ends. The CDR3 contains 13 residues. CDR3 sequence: CASSQDGRYGYTF. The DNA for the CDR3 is TGTGCCAGCAGCCAAGACGGGAGGTATGGCTACACCTTC.

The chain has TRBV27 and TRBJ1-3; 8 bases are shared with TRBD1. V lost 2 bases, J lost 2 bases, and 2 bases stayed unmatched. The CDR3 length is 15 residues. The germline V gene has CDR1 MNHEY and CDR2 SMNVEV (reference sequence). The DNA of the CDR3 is TGTGCCAGCAGTTTACGCAGGGGGCCTGGAAACACCATATATTTT. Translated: CASSLRRGPGNTIYF.

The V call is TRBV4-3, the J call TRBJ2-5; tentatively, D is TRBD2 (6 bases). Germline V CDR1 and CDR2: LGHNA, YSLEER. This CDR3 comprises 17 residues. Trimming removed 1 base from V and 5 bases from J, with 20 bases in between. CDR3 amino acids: CASSQGGSAGWGETQYF. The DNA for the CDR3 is TGCGCCAGCAGCCAAGGAGGATCCGCGGGATGGGGGGAGACCCAGTACTTC.

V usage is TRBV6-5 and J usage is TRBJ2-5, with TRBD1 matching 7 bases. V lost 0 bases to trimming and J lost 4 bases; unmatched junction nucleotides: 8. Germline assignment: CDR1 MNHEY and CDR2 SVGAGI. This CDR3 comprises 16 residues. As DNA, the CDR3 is TGTGCCAGCAGTTACTCTACAGGGGATTTGGGAGAGACCCAGTACTTC. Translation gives CASSYSTGDLGETQYF.

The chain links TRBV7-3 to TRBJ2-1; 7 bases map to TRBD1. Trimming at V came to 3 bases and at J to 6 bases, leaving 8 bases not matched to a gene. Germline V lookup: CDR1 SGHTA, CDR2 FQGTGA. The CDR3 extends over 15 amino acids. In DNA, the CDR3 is TGTGCCAGCAGCTTCTCGACAGGGTGGAGCAATGAGCAGTTCTTC. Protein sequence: CASSFSTGWSNEQFF. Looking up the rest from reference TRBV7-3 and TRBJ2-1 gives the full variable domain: GAGVSQTPSNKVTEKGKYVELRCDPISGHTALYWYRQSLGQGPEFLIYFQGTGAADDSGLPNDRFFAVRPEGSVSTLKIQRTERGDSAVYLCASSFSTGWSNEQFFGPGTRLTVL.

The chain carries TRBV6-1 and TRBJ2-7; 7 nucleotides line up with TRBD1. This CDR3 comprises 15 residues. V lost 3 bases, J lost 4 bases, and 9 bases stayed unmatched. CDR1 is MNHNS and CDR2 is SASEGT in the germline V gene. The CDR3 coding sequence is TGTGCCAGCAGTGAGTTGACAGGGATAGGATACGAGCAGTACTTC. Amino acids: CASSELTGIGYEQYF.

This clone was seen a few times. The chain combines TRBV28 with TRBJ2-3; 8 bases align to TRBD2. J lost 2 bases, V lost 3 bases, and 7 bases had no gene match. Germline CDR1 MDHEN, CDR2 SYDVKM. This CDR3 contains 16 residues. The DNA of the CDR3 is TGTGCCAGCAGTTTTTGGGCGGGGGGTTCCACAGATACGCAGTATTTT. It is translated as CASSFWAGGSTDTQYF. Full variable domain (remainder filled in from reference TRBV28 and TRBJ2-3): DVKVTQSSRYLVKRTGEKVFLECVQDMDHENMFWYRQDPGLGLRLIYFSYDVKMKEKGDIPEGYSVSREKKERFSLILESASTNQTSMYLCASSFWAGGSTDTQYFGPGTRLTVL.

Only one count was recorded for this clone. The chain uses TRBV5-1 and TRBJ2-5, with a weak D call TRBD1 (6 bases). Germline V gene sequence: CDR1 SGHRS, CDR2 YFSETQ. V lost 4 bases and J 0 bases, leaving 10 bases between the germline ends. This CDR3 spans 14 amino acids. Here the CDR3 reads CASSPTGYQETQYF. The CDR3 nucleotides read TGCGCCAGCAGCCCCACAGGGTACCAAGAGACCCAGTACTTC.

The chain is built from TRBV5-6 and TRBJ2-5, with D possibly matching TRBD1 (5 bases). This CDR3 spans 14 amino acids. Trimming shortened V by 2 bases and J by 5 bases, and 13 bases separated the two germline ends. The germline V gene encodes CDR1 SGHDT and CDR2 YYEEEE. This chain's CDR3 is CASSFDQGGETQYF. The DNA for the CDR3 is TGTGCCAGCAGCTTCGATCAGGGTGGGGAGACCCAGTACTTC.

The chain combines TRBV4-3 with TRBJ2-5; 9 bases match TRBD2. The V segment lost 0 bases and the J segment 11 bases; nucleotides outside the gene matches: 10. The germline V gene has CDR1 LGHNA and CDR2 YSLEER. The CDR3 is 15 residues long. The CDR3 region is CASSQDRGGASEQYF. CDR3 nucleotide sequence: TGCGCCAGCAGCCAAGATCGCGGGGGGGCCAGTGAGCAGTACTTC.

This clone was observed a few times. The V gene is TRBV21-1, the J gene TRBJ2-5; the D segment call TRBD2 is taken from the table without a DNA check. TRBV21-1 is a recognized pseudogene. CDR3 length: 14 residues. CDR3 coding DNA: TGTGGTGCGCAGTGGGGACTGGGGCAAGAGACCCAGTACTTC. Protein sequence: CGAQWGLGQETQYF.

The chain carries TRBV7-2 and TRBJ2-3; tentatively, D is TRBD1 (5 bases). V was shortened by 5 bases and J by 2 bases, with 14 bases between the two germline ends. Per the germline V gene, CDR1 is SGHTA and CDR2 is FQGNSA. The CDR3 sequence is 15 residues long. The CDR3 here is CASSQLTTDTDTQYF. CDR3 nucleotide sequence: TGTGCCAGCAGCCAACTAACGACAGACACAGATACGCAGTATTTT.

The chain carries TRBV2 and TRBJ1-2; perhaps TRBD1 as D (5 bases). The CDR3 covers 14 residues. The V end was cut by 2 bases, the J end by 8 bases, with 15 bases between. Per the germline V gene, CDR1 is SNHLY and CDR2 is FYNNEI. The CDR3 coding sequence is TGTGCCAGCAGTGAACCCAGCGGGGCGGGGGGCTACACCTTC. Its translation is CASSEPSGAGGYTF.

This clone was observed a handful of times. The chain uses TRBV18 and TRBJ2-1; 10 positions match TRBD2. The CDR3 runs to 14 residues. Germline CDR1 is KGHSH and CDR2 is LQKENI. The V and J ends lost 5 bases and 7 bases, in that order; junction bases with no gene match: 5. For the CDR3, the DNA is TGTGCCAGCTCAGAAGCGGGGGGGCAAAATGAGCAGTTCTTC. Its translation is CASSEAGGQNEQFF. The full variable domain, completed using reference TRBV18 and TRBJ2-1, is NAGVMQNPRHLVRRRGQEARLRCSPMKGHSHVYWYRQLPEEGLKFMVYLQKENIIDESGMPKERFSAEFPKEGPSILRIQQVVRGDSAAYFCASSEAGGQNEQFFGPGTRLTVL.

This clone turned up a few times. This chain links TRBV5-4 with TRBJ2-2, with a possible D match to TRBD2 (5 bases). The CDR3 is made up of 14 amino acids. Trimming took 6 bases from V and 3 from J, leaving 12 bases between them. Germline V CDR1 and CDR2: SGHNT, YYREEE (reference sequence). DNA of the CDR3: TGTGCCAGCACCCCGGCTAGCTACACCGGGGAGCTGTTTTTT. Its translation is CASTPASYTGELFF.

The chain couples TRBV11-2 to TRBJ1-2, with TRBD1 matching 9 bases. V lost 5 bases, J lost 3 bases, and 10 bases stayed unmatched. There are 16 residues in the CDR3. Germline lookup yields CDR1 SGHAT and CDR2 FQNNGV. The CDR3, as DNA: TGTGCCAGCAGCCCCCGCGGGGACAGGGAAGACTATGGCTACACCTTC. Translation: CASSPRGDREDYGYTF.

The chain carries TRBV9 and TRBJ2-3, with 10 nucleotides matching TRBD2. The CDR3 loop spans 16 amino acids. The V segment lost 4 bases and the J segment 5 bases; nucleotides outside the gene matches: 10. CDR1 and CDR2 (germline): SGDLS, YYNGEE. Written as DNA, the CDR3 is TGTGCCAGCAGCCCGCACCTAGCGGGGGAGGGAGATACGCAGTATTTT. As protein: CASSPHLAGEGDTQYF.